A selection of T cell receptor beta chains follows, all from one sample in a study of T cells in tuberculosis. Assay used: immunoSEQ multiplex PCR; TCRdb lists only in-frame clones, some missing. This repertoire shows under 50,000 clones, roughly 95% found once; its top ten account for almost 4.5%. The sequenced sample was PBMCs, obtained at tuberculosis diagnosis. Receptors were obtained from an adult with tuberculosis. The CDR3 runs from the conserved cysteine through the conserved F or W.

j_gene	v_gene	CDR3aa
TRBJ2-7	TRBV18	CASSPRQGASYEQYF
TRBJ2-3	TRBV4-2	CASSVPSKTDTQYF
TRBJ2-3	TRBV7-6	CASSSSGTGLTQYF
TRBJ1-1	TRBV6-6	CASRNREGTEAFF
TRBJ2-5	TRBV4-2	CASSQEGGSQETQYF
TRBJ2-6	TRBV15	CATDRSRGSGANVLTF
TRBJ2-7	TRBV5-6	CASSFMSYEQYF
TRBJ2-4	TRBV10-1	CASSGGQGAKNIQYF
TRBJ2-4	TRBV25-1	CASSDRVLNIQYF
TRBJ2-3	TRBV5-1	CASSLGRGLADTQYF
TRBJ1-2	TRBV9	CASSVVGREENYGYTF
TRBJ2-7	TRBV5-1	CASSLASPRSYEQYF
TRBJ1-6	TRBV7-3	CASSLGLANSPLHF
TRBJ2-7	TRBV5-1	CASSLRLAGGSYEQYF
TRBJ1-1	TRBV30	CAWSPGARAFF
TRBJ1-6	TRBV19	CASSAYRNSPLHF
TRBJ2-2	TRBV7-9	CASSPKRTGANTGELFF